A selection of T cell receptor beta chains follows, all from one sample in a study of OX40 agonist ivuxolimab in advanced cancers. Repertoires were generated with immunoSEQ multiplex PCR, while TCRdb's copy carries only in-frame clones and drops some. The table lists 70,000 to 85,000 clones, about 90% of them singletons. The sample was CD4+ or CD8+ T cells sorted from blood, taken in a trial of the OX40 agonist ivuxolimab. All receptors come from an adult with an advanced solid tumor such as melanoma, head and neck, liver or kidney cancer. Both conserved end residues are trimmed from each CDR3.

TRBJ1-1 | TRBV13 | 13 | ASSLEGQGNTEAF
TRBJ1-2 | TRBV21-1 | 15 | ASSKGLSATTNYGYT
TRBJ1-1 | TRBV7-3 | 11 | ASSLNAGHEAF
NA | TRBV7-9 | 14 | ASSPLGGGSSYEQY
TRBJ2-2 | TRBV7-2 | 14 | ASSPSAGVILGELF
TRBJ1-1 | TRBV6-5 | 14 | ASSYSEDRLNTEAF
TRBJ2-2 | TRBV27 | 13 | ASSFGTGFLGELF
TRBJ2-1 | TRBV6-5 | 11 | ASSTSSYNEQF
TRBJ1-4 | TRBV19 | 10 | ASKGVNEKLF
TRBJ2-7 | TRBV7-9 | 10 | ASGTGSYEQY
TRBJ2-7 | TRBV28 | 14 | ASTQGLAGVTYEQY
TRBJ1-1 | TRBV28 | 11 | ASSLTGGVEAF
TRBJ2-1 | TRBV5-5 | 10 | ASSQLDNEQF
TRBJ2-7 | TRBV7-2 | 10 | ASSLDIDEQY
TRBJ1-1 | TRBV9 | 14 | ASSVSAGDVNTEAF
TRBJ2-7 | TRBV4-3 | 13 | ASSQESFSGYEQY
TRBJ2-6 | TRBV10-1 | 14 | ASSEPSGTGANVLT
TRBJ2-7 | TRBV13 | 14 | ASSTRTDVNLYEQY
TRBJ2-7 | TRBV5-5 | 12 | ASSFGPSSYEQY
TRBJ1-1 | TRBV7-9 | 11 | ASSLVGRAEAF
TRBJ2-7 | TRBV10-3 | 14 | AISERDSVTLYEQY
TRBJ2-3 | TRBV27 | 12 | ASRKLAGTDTQY
TRBJ2-7 | TRBV15 | 12 | ATSPKGLAHEQY
TRBJ1-1 | TRBV10-3 | 12 | AISVRGGNTEAF
TRBJ2-5 | TRBV25-1 | 15 | ASSEGMGGSAPETQY
TRBJ2-1 | TRBV7-9 | 12 | ASSLGGRGGEQF
TRBJ1-2 | TRBV30 | 10 | AWITGAGGYT
TRBJ2-3 | TRBV28 | 14 | ASSLRWGIRTDTQY
TRBJ2-7 | TRBV7-9 | 11 | ASSLAATYEQY
TRBJ2-3 | TRBV6-1 | 12 | ASSVAGGPDTQY